These T cell receptor beta chains were read from a single sample in a study of blood T cells in healthy people across ages. One entry per CDR3 protein, called by TCRdb with MiXCR from the 5' RACE reads. The sample consists of about 1.8 million distinct CDR3 sequences, just under 50% of them appearing once. The sample consisted of blood. These receptors all come from a woman between 40 and 50 years old in good health. Each CDR3 is given with its conserved first and last residue. A D gene is named only where the DNA matches it firmly. A row's size may be missing; if present it is once, few, many or a size class.

V gene	D gene	J gene	clone size	CDR3 protein	CDR3 DNA
TRBV6-1	TRBD2	TRBJ2-7	NA	CASRGLAGAPESYEQYF	TGTGCCAGCAGGGGACTAGCGGGGGCCCCGGAATCGTACGAGCAGTACTTC
TRBV7-2	NA	TRBJ2-1	NA	CASTPEGTSYNEQFF	TGTGCCAGCACTCCGGAGGGAACCTCCTACAATGAGCAGTTCTTC
TRBV27	NA	TRBJ2-2	NA	CASTPSVGEYTGELFF	TGTGCCAGCACCCCATCGGTTGGGGAGTACACCGGGGAGCTGTTTTTT
TRBV20-1	NA	TRBJ2-5	NA	CSTLRMAEETQYF	TGCAGTACCCTTAGAATGGCGGAAGAGACCCAGTACTTC
TRBV20-1	NA	TRBJ2-7	NA	CSAIVGLHSYEQYF	TGCAGTGCTATCGTGGGCCTTCACTCCTACGAGCAGTACTTC
TRBV28	NA	TRBJ2-5	few	CASSFGLRGDQETQYF	TGTGCCAGCAGTTTTGGCCTCAGGGGGGATCAAGAGACCCAGTACTTC
TRBV28	TRBD2	TRBJ2-1	NA	CASSLGPTSGGNNEQFF	TGTGCCAGCAGTTTAGGGCCCACTAGCGGGGGGAACAATGAGCAGTTCTTC
TRBV6-5	NA	TRBJ2-7	NA	CATRSRSYEQYF	TGTGCCACCCGTAGCCGGTCCTACGAGCAGTACTTC
TRBV7-8	NA	TRBJ2-3	NA	CASSLFRDPTDTQYF	TGTGCCAGCAGCTTATTTCGGGACCCCACAGATACGCAGTATTTT
TRBV12-3/TRBV12-4	TRBD1	TRBJ2-3	NA	CASSVEGAGTDAQYF	TGTGCCAGCAGTGTTGAGGGGGCAGGCACAGATGCGCAGTATTTT
TRBV6-5	NA	TRBJ2-1	NA	CTSSYADGPYNEQFF	TGTACCAGCAGTTACGCGGACGGACCCTACAATGAGCAGTTCTTC
TRBV4-1	TRBD2	TRBJ2-3	few	CASSHSIAGGPKDTQYF	TGCGCCAGCAGCCACTCCATAGCGGGGGGGCCTAAAGATACGCAGTATTTT
TRBV5-1	NA	TRBJ2-7	once	CASSPIWVPSYEQYF	TGCGCCAGCAGCCCGATCTGGGTGCCCTCCTACGAGCAGTACTTC
TRBV6-6	TRBD1	TRBJ2-5	NA	CASREDRALEETQYF	TGTGCCAGCAGAGAGGACAGGGCGCTCGAAGAGACCCAGTACTTC
TRBV21-1	NA	TRBJ1-6	NA	CASTDGTDHPPLHF	TGTGCCAGCACCGATGGGACTGACCACCCACCCCTCCACTTT
TRBV6-5	TRBD1	TRBJ1-2	NA	CASSPDRELGGYTF	TGTGCCAGCAGTCCCGACAGGGAACTCGGTGGCTACACCTTC
TRBV5-6	NA	TRBJ2-1	NA	CASSPRVGRGSFNEQFF	TGTGCCAGCAGCCCGAGGGTGGGGCGGGGTTCTTTCAATGAGCAGTTCTTC
TRBV27	NA	TRBJ1-2	NA	CASSFNGLIYGYTF	TGTGCCAGCAGTTTCAACGGGCTGATCTATGGCTACACCTTC
TRBV28	NA	TRBJ2-7	few	CASGSSLPRRYF	TGTGCCAGCGGTTCCTCTCTTCCGCGACGGTACTTC
TRBV18	NA	TRBJ2-3	NA	CASSPGKSDTQYF	TGTGCCAGCTCACCGGGAAAGTCAGATACGCAGTATTTT
TRBV19	NA	TRBJ1-1	NA	CASSTLRQVSNTEAFF	TGTGCCAGTAGTACCTTAAGACAGGTGTCGAACACTGAAGCTTTCTTT
TRBV27	NA	TRBJ1-2	NA	CASSLANGRYGYTF	TGTGCCAGCAGTTTAGCCAACGGTCGCTATGGCTACACCTTC
TRBV7-2	TRBD2	TRBJ2-5	many	CASSSRLAAQETQYF	TGTGCCAGCAGCTCCCGACTAGCGGCCCAAGAGACCCAGTACTTC
TRBV6-6	TRBD2	TRBJ2-7	NA	CASSYLLAGGSSYEQYF	TGTGCCAGCAGTTACCTCCTAGCGGGGGGAAGCTCCTACGAGCAGTACTTC